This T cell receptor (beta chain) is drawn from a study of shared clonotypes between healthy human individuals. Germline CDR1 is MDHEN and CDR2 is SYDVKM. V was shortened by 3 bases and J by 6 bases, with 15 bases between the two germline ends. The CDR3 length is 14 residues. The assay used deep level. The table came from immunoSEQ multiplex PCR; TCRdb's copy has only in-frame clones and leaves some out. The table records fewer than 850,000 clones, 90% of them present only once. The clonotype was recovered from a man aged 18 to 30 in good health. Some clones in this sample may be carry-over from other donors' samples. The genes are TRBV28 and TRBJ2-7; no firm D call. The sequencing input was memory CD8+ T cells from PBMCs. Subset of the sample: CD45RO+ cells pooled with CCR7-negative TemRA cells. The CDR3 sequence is CASSFRSRSLEQYF. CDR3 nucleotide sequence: TGTGCCAGCAGTTTTCGAAGTAGATCTCTCGAGCAGTACTTC.